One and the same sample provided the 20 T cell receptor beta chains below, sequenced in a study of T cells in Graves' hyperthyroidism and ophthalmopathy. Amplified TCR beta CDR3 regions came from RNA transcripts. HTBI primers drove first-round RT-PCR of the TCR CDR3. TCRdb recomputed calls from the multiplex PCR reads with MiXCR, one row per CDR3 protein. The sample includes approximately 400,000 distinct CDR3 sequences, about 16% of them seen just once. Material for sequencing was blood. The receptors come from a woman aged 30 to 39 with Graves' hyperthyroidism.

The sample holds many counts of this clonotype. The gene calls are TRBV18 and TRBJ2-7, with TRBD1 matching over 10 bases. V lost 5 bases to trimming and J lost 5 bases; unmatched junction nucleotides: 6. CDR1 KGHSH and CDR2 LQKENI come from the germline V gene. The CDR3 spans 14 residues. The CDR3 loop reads CASSNDRGLHEQYF. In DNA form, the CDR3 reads TGTGCCAGCTCAAATGACAGGGGGCTACACGAGCAGTACTTC.

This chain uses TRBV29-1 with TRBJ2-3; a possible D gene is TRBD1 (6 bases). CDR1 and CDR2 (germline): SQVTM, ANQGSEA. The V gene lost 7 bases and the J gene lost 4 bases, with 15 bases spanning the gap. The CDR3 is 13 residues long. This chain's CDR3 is CSGTTGISDTQYF. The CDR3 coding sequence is TGCAGCGGTACAACAGGGATCTCAGATACGCAGTATTTT.

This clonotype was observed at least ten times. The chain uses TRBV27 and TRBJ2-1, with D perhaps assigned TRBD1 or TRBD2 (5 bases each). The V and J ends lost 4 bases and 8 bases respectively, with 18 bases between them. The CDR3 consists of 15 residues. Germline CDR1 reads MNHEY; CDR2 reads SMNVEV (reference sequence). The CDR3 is CASSSIGTGLDEQFF. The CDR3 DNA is TGTGCCAGCAGTTCAATCGGGACCGGTCTGGATGAGCAGTTCTTC.

Written as DNA, the CDR3 is TGTGCCACCAGTGATCCGGGACTATCGTTGGAGCAGTTCTTC. This translates into CATSDPGLSLEQFF. This chain uses TRBV24-1 with TRBJ2-1, with 7 nucleotides matching TRBD2. CDR1 KGHDR and CDR2 SFDVKD come from the germline V gene. CDR3 length: 14 amino acids. J gave up 10 bases and V 3 bases, and 8 bases lay outside the gene matches.

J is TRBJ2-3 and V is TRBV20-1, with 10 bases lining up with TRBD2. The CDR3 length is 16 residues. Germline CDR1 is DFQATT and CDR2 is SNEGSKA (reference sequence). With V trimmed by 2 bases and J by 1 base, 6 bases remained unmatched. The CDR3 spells CSARRAGTSGTDTQYF. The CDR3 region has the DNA TGCAGTGCTAGAAGGGCCGGGACTAGCGGCACAGATACGCAGTATTTT.

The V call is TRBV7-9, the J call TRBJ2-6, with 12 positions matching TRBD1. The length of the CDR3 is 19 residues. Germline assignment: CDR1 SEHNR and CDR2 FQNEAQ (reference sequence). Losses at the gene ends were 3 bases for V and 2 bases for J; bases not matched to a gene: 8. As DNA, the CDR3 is TGTGCCAGCAGCTTGATACCGGGACAGGGGGCGGCTGGGGCCAACGTCCTGACTTTC. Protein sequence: CASSLIPGQGAAGANVLTF.

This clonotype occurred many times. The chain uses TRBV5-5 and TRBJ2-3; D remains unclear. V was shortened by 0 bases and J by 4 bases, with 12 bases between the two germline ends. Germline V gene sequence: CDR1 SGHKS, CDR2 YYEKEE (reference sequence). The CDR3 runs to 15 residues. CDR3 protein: CASSLVLLRPDTQYF. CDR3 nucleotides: TGTGCCAGCAGCTTGGTATTACTACGTCCAGATACGCAGTATTTT.

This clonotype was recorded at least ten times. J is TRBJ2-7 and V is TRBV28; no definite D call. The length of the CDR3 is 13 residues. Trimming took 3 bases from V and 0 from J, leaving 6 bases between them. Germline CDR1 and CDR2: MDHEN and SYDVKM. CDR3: CASSLAASYEQYF. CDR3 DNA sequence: TGTGCCAGCAGTTTGGCCGCCTCCTACGAGCAGTACTTC.

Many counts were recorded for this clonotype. The CDR3 nucleotides are TGTGCCTGGAGAAGGGGTAACCCTCCCAAAGCTTTCTTT. Translation gives CAWRRGNPPKAFF. The chain joins TRBV30 to TRBJ1-1; the D gene is possibly TRBD1 (5 bases). CDR3 length: 13 residues. The V end was cut by 3 bases, the J end by 9 bases, with 17 bases between. CDR1 GTSNPN and CDR2 SVGIG come from the germline V gene (reference sequence).

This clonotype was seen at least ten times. The DNA of the CDR3 is TGTGCCAGCAGTTTAAGAGCGGGAAACCAAGAGACCCAGTACTTC. Translated, it gives CASSLRAGNQETQYF. The chain combines TRBV6-5 with TRBJ2-5; 7 bases line up with TRBD2. This CDR3 comprises 15 residues. Germline V gene lookup returns CDR1 MNHEY and CDR2 SVGAGI. V trimming: 4 bases; J trimming: 0 bases; junction bases outside the gene matches: 5.

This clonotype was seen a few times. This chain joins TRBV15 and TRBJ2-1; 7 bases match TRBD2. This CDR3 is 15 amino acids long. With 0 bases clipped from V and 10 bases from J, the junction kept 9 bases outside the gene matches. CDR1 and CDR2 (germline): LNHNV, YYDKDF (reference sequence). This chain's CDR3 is CATSRDRGGGGEQFF. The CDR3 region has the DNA TGTGCCACCAGCAGAGATCGGGGTGGGGGGGGGGAGCAGTTCTTC.

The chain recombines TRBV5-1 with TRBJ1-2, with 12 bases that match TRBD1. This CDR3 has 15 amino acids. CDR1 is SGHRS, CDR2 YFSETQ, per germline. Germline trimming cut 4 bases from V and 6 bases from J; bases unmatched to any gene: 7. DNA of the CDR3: TGCGCCAGCAGCCCGGGACAGGGGGCTGTCGATGGCTACACCTTC. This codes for CASSPGQGAVDGYTF.

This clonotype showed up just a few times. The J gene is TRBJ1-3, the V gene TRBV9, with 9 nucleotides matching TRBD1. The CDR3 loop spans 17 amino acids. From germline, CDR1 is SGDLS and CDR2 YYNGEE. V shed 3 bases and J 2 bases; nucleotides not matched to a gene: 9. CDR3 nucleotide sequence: TGTGCCAGCAGCGCAACCGGGACAGGGCAGCCTGGAAACACCATATATTTT. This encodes CASSATGTGQPGNTIYF.

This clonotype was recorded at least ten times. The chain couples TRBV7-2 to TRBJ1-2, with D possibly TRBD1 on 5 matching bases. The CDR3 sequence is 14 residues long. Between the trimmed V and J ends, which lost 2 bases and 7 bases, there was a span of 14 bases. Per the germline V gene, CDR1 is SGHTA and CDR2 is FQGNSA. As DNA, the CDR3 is TGTGCCAGCAGCTTAAGTCAGGGTGCAAGTGGCTACACCTTC. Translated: CASSLSQGASGYTF.

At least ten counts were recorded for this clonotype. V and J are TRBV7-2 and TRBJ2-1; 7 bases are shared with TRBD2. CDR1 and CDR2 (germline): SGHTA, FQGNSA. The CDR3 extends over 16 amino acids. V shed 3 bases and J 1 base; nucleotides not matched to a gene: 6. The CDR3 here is CASSFGLADSYNEQFF. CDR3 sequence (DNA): TGTGCCAGCAGCTTTGGGCTAGCGGATTCCTACAATGAGCAGTTCTTC.

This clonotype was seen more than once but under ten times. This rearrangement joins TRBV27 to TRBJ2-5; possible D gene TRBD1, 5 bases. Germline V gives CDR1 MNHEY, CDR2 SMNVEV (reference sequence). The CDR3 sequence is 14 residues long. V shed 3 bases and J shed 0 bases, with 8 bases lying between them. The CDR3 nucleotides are TGTGCCAGCAGTTTTGGGGCGTACCAAGAGACCCAGTACTTC. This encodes CASSFGAYQETQYF.

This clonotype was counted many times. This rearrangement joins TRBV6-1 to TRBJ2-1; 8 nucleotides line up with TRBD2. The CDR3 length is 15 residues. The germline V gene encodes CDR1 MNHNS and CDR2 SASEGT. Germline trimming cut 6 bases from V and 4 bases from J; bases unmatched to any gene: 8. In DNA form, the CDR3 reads TGTGCCAGCAGACAACTAGCGGAGGAATACAATGAGCAGTTCTTC. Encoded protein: CASRQLAEEYNEQFF.

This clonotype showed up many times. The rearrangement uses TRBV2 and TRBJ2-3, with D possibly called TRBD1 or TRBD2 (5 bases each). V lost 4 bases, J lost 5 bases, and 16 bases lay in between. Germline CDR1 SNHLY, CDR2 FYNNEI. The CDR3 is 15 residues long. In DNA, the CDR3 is TGTGCCAGCAGTGGTCTGGGACCGCCAGGAGATACGCAGTATTTT. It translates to CASSGLGPPGDTQYF.

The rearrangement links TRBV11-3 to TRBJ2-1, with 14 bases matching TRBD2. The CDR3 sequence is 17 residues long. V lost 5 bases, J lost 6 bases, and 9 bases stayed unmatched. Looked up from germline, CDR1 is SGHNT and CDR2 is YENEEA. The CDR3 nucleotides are TGTGCCAGCAGCCCCGGACCTGGGACTAGCGGGAGCAATGAGCAGTTCTTC. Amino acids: CASSPGPGTSGSNEQFF.

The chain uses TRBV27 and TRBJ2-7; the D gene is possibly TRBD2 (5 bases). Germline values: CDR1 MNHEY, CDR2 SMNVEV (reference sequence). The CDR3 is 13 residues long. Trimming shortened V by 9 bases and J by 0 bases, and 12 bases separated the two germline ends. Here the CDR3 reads CASQTGFSYEQYF. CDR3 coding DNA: TGTGCCAGTCAGACGGGATTCTCCTACGAGCAGTACTTC.